This TCR beta chain came from a study of cytomegalovirus exposure and HLA in healthy donors. Study results and limitations: Confirmation was obtained in vitro that a few CMV-associated chains are specific for CMV antigens. Analyzed later, most CMV-associated TCR beta chains appeared HLA-restricted.

V trimming: 5 bases; J trimming: 5 bases; junction bases outside the gene matches: 11. CDR1 and CDR2 from the germline V gene are LNHNV and YYDKDF (reference sequence). The CDR3 loop spans 15 amino acids. The PCR ran on 60 Vbeta and 13 Jbeta primers. The data were produced by immunoSEQ multiplex PCR, yet TCRdb's version contains in-frame clones alone and is incomplete. The sample has approximately 120,000 clones; roughly a tenth are singletons. Whereas donors were nominally healthy upon sampling, unrecorded immune exposures were probable. In its sample, this clone was seen a few times. Its antigen is still unknown.

The chain uses TRBV15 and TRBJ2-5; 7 nucleotides line up with TRBD2. Sequencing input: PBMCs. The source of this sequence is a woman aged 18 to 35 in good health and CMV-seropositive. This CDR3 reads CATSVRGSAIETQYF. CDR3 DNA sequence: TGTGCCACCAGCGTCCGCGGGAGCGCTATCGAGACCCAGTACTTC.